These 21 T cell receptor beta chains share one sample of origin, sequenced in a study of T cells in Graves' hyperthyroidism and ophthalmopathy. The TCR beta CDR3 regions underwent amplification using RNA transcripts as the source. The TCR CDR3 first-round RT-PCR relied on the HTBI primer set. TCRdb itself ran the multiplex PCR reads through MiXCR, one entry per CDR3 protein. In the table there are 530,000 or so distinct CDR3 sequences, around 42% of which are singletons. Material for sequencing was peripheral blood or thyroid tissue (not recorded which). The receptors derive from a woman in her late teens or twenties with Graves' hyperthyroidism.

This rearrangement joins TRBV12-3 or TRBV12-4 to TRBJ2-1; TRBD1 aligns across 8 bases. The CDR3 extends over 15 amino acids. Losses at the gene ends were 5 bases for V and 0 bases for J; bases not matched to a gene: 3. The CDR3: CASSPDRASYNEQFF. CDR3 DNA sequence: TGTGCCAGCAGTCCGGACAGGGCCTCCTACAATGAGCAGTTCTTC.

This chain connects TRBV4-3 to TRBJ2-7; no firm D call. Trimming took 0 bases from V and 9 from J, leaving 12 bases between them. Per germline, CDR1 LGHNA and CDR2 YSLEER. CDR3 length: 13 amino acids. The CDR3 loop reads CASSQESTTGQYF. Here the CDR3 DNA reads TGCGCCAGCAGCCAAGAATCCACTACGGGGCAGTACTTC.

The chain combines TRBV10-3 with TRBJ1-2, with D uncertain. This CDR3 region has 14 residues. CDR1 and CDR2 from the germline V gene are ENHRY and SYGVKD. CDR3 in DNA: TGTGCTACTAGCAGCCATAGGGCCGATTATGGCTACACCTTC. Translation gives CATSSHRADYGYTF.

There are a few counts of this clonotype. Since the CDR3 does not end with the conserved phenylalanine or tryptophan, this likely comes from a read error. The DNA is left out, because the CDR3 cannot be placed on it with certainty; the CDR3 is given as TCRdb lists it. This chain joins TRBV2 and TRBJ1-1; TRBD1 is taken as the D call from the table, unchecked against the DNA. CDR1 SNHLY and CDR2 FYNNEI come from the germline V gene. 11 amino acids form the CDR3, both terminal residues included. CDR3: CASSGGQGGNY.

This clonotype was counted between two and nine times. This chain uses TRBV5-1 with TRBJ2-5, with TRBD2 as a possible D gene (5 bases). Between the trimmed V and J ends, which lost 3 bases and 6 bases, there was a span of 15 bases. This CDR3 contains 14 residues. The germline V gene encodes CDR1 SGHRS and CDR2 YFSETQ. This chain's CDR3 is CASSSDGDMKTQYF. CDR3 in DNA: TGCGCCAGCAGCTCGGACGGGGATATGAAGACCCAGTACTTC. Full variable domain (outside the CDR3, taken from reference TRBV5-1 and TRBJ2-5): KAGVTQTPRYLIKTRGQQVTLSCSPISGHRSVSWYQQTPGQGLQFLFEYFSETQRNKGNFPGRFSGRQFSNSRSEMNVSTLELGDSALYLCASSSDGDMKTQYFGPGTRLLVL.

This clonotype has a count of ten or more. The V and J genes are TRBV6-5 and TRBJ1-2, with 9 bases that match TRBD1. The germline V gene has CDR1 MNHEY and CDR2 SVGAGI. V lost 2 bases to trimming and J lost 4 bases; unmatched junction nucleotides: 8. This CDR3 is built from 16 residues. CDR3 sequence reads: CASSYEGQGSTYGYTF. The CDR3 DNA is TGTGCCAGCAGTTACGAGGGACAGGGTAGTACCTATGGCTACACCTTC.

This chain joins TRBV5-1 and TRBJ2-2; TRBD2 matches at 7 bases. The germline V gene encodes CDR1 SGHRS and CDR2 YFSETQ. This CDR3 has 16 residues. Trimming removed 1 base from V and 4 bases from J; junction bases left unmatched: 7. CDR3 in amino acids: CASSLPAGVSTGELFF. CDR3 coding DNA: TGCGCCAGCAGCTTGCCGGCGGGAGTGAGCACCGGGGAGCTGTTTTTT.

V is TRBV9 and J is TRBJ2-5, with TRBD1 identical over 9 bases. The DNA end is more similar to TRBJ2-4, so the J call may be wrong. From germline, CDR1 is SGDLS and CDR2 YYNGEE. The CDR3 runs to 15 residues. CDR3 sequence (DNA): TGTGCCAGCAGCCTCGCGATGGACAGGGGAAACATTCAGTACTTC. Protein: CASSLAMDRGNIQYF.

V is TRBV7-9 and J is TRBJ1-1, with 11 bases fitting TRBD1. Germline CDR1 is SEHNR and CDR2 is FQNEAQ (reference sequence). The CDR3 sequence is 14 residues long. Trimming removed 6 bases from V and 6 bases from J; junction bases left unmatched: 6. The CDR3 is CASSQPGQGAEAFF. For the CDR3, the DNA is TGTGCCAGCAGTCAACCGGGACAGGGGGCTGAAGCTTTCTTT. The variable domain in full, with the rest retrieved from reference TRBV7-9 and TRBJ1-1, is DTGVSQNPRHKITKRGQNVTFRCDPISEHNRLYWYRQTLGQGPEFLTYFQNEAQLEKSRLLSDRFSAERPKGSFSTLEIQRTEQGDSAMYLCASSQPGQGAEAFFGQGTRLTVV.

The V and J genes are TRBV5-1 and TRBJ2-2; 8 bases align to TRBD1. Trimming at V came to 4 bases and at J to 2 bases, leaving 10 bases not matched to a gene. Germline lookup yields CDR1 SGHRS and CDR2 YFSETQ. The CDR3 has 17 amino acids. The CDR3 bases are TGCGCCAGCAGCATTACCGACAGGGGACAAAACACCGGGGAGCTGTTTTTT. Amino acids: CASSITDRGQNTGELFF.

The chain links TRBV5-1 to TRBJ1-4; D might be TRBD1 (5 bases). CDR1 and CDR2 from the germline V gene are SGHRS and YFSETQ. The CDR3 loop spans 15 amino acids. The V end lost 4 bases, the J end lost 4 bases, and 14 bases lay between the germline ends. The CDR3 sequence is CASSPIQGRNEKLFF. CDR3 coding DNA: TGCGCCAGCAGCCCTATTCAGGGTCGTAATGAAAAACTGTTTTTT.

The CDR3 loop reads CASSGGLAPGELFF. CDR3 sequence (DNA): TGTGCCAGCAGTGGGGGACTAGCCCCCGGGGAGCTGTTTTTT. The chain employs TRBV12-3 or TRBV12-4 and TRBJ2-2; 9 bases fit TRBD2. The CDR3 spans 14 residues. V shed 5 bases, J shed 6 bases, and the junction held 4 bases outside the gene matches.

This clonotype was detected a few times. This chain uses TRBV7-3 with TRBJ2-1; 10 nucleotides align to TRBD2. V dropped 3 bases and J dropped 12; count of bases not matched to a gene: 14. Germline V lookup: CDR1 SGHTA, CDR2 FQGTGA. CDR3 length equals 16 residues. The CDR3 sequence: CASSFGSGRGLSAQFF. The CDR3 nucleotides are TGTGCCAGCAGCTTTGGAAGCGGGAGGGGTCTATCGGCGCAGTTCTTC.

The V and J genes are TRBV29-1 and TRBJ2-7; 9 nucleotides match TRBD1. CDR1 is SQVTM and CDR2 is ANQGSEA in the germline V gene. Trimming took 8 bases from V and 3 from J; bases not matched to a gene: 17. This CDR3 spans 16 amino acids. The CDR3 bases are TGCAGCCTATCCCTTATGGGACAGGGCGATGGCTACGAGCAGTACTTC. Residues: CSLSLMGQGDGYEQYF.

The chain combines TRBV27 with TRBJ1-1; D remains unclear. Trimming shortened V by 6 bases and J by 14 bases, and 25 bases separated the two germline ends. The V gene's germline CDR1 is MNHEY and CDR2 SMNVEV (reference sequence). CDR3 length equals 14 residues. The CDR3: CASRLRQSYNEQFF. CDR3 DNA sequence: TGTGCCAGCAGGCTGAGGCAGTCCTACAATGAGCAGTTCTTT.

Comments on this clonotype: A much more abundant neighbour one base away suggests this may be a read error. CDR3 amino acids: CASDTSGRSWNTGELFF. In DNA, the CDR3 is TGTGCCAGCGATACTAGCGGGAGAAGCTGGAACACCGGGGAGCTGTTTTTT. The chain is built from TRBV9 and TRBJ2-2, with 11 bases matching TRBD2. Germline V lookup: CDR1 SGDLS, CDR2 YYNGEE. This CDR3 spans 17 amino acids. V was clipped by 7 bases and J by 1 base; unmatched bases: 9.

A few counts support this clonotype. The rearrangement uses TRBV5-1 and TRBJ1-3, with TRBD1 matching 7 bases. V was clipped by 4 bases and J by 0 bases; unmatched bases: 10. Germline V gene lookup returns CDR1 SGHRS and CDR2 YFSETQ. The CDR3 is made up of 17 amino acids. The CDR3 sequence is CASSEQTGALSGNTIYF. The CDR3 nucleotides are TGCGCCAGCAGCGAGCAAACAGGGGCCCTCTCTGGAAACACCATATATTTT.

The chain recombines TRBV7-9 with TRBJ1-1, with TRBD1 as a possible D gene (5 bases). V shed 4 bases and J shed 0 bases, with 15 bases lying between them. The CDR3 extends over 16 amino acids. Germline loops: CDR1 SEHNR, CDR2 FQNEAQ (reference sequence). The CDR3 loop reads CASSWGTIRMNTEAFF. In DNA, the CDR3 is TGTGCCAGCAGCTGGGGGACCATCCGCATGAACACTGAAGCTTTCTTT.

The rearrangement uses TRBV6-5 and TRBJ2-5; 7 bases line up with TRBD2. Trimming took 11 bases from V and 3 from J; bases not matched to a gene: 3. Germline loops: CDR1 MNHEY, CDR2 SVGAGI. This CDR3 contains 11 residues. The CDR3 bases are TGTGCCGTGGCGGGGGAAGAGACCCAGTACTTC. Translation: CAVAGEETQYF.

This clonotype was found many times. This chain links TRBV20-1 with TRBJ1-5; 10 bases fit TRBD1. Unmatched junction bases numbered 2, after V lost 1 base and J lost 5 bases. Looked up from germline, CDR1 is DFQATT and CDR2 is SNEGSKA (reference sequence). CDR3 length: 14 amino acids. CDR3 nucleotides: TGCAGTGCTAGAGGGGGGACAGGGGATCAGCCCCAGCATTTT. This sequence encodes CSARGGTGDQPQHF.

In its sample, this clonotype was seen many times. The rearrangement uses TRBV7-2 and TRBJ2-7; 7 positions agree with TRBD2. This CDR3 comprises 15 residues. Germline values: CDR1 SGHTA, CDR2 FQGNSA. Trimming took 2 bases from V and 2 from J; bases not matched to a gene: 6. For the CDR3, the DNA is TGTGCCAGCAGCTTAATAGCGGGTCCCGCCTACGAGCAGTACTTC. Translated, it gives CASSLIAGPAYEQYF.